Following are 8 T cell receptor beta chains from one sample sequenced in a study of cytomegalovirus exposure and HLA in healthy donors. PCR primers comprised 60 Vbeta and 13 Jbeta primers. Generated by immunoSEQ multiplex PCR, the TCRdb table keeps only in-frame clones and is missing some. The data hold around 60,000 clones, with over 60% observed a single time. Sequencing used PBMCs. Receptor source: a man aged 50 to 59 in good health and CMV-seropositive.

This chain joins TRBV28 and TRBJ2-7; TRBD2 agrees at 10 bases. CDR3 length equals 15 residues. The trim removed 2 bases at V and 0 bases at J, leaving 1 base unmatched. In germline, CDR1 is MDHEN, CDR2 SYDVKM. The CDR3 coding sequence is TGTGCCAGCAGTTTAGTAGCGGGAGGCTCCTACGAGCAGTACTTC. This sequence encodes CASSLVAGGSYEQYF.

The gene calls are TRBV10-3 and TRBJ2-1; weak D call: TRBD2 (6 bases). V lost 11 bases and J lost 8, with 13 bases in between. This CDR3 has 11 residues. In germline, CDR1 is ENHRY, CDR2 SYGVKD. CDR3 DNA sequence: TGTGCCGGCGGAGGAGGGCATGAGCAGTTCTTC. Translation gives CAGGGGHEQFF.

This chain uses TRBV6-5 with TRBJ1-1; possibly TRBD1 for D (6 bases). CDR3 length: 14 residues. CDR1 is MNHEY and CDR2 is SVGAGI in the germline V gene. The V end was cut by 2 bases, the J end by 4 bases, with 11 bases between. The CDR3 sequence: CASSYGGGGTEAFF. The CDR3, as DNA: TGTGCCAGCAGTTACGGAGGGGGGGGCACTGAAGCTTTCTTT.

This clone was seen a handful of times. The V and J genes are TRBV2 and TRBJ1-2; D not certain. Germline CDR1 is SNHLY and CDR2 is FYNNEI. This CDR3 region has 12 residues. The V end lost 7 bases, the J end lost 2 bases, and 8 bases lay between the germline ends. CDR3 region: CASKYSNYGYTF. The CDR3 nucleotides read TGTGCCAGCAAGTACAGCAACTATGGCTACACCTTC.

In this sample, this clone turned up a few times. The V call is TRBV4-1, the J call TRBJ2-3; TRBD2 matches 11 bases. CDR1 MGHRA and CDR2 YSYEKL come from the germline V gene. Unmatched junction bases numbered 7, after V lost 3 bases and J lost 2 bases. This CDR3 region has 17 residues. CDR3 sequence (DNA): TGCGCCAGCAGCCATTCTCCGGGACTAGCGGTCACAGATACGCAGTATTTT. Protein: CASSHSPGLAVTDTQYF.

The chain combines TRBV5-1 with TRBJ2-1, with TRBD2 matching 12 bases. Looked up from germline, CDR1 is SGHRS and CDR2 is YFSETQ. Trimming removed 4 bases from V and 5 bases from J; junction bases left unmatched: 16. The CDR3 consists of 19 residues. DNA of the CDR3: TGCGCCAGCAGCCCCACTAGCGGGGGGCCCAGCACAGGACACAATGAGCAGTTCTTC. It is translated as CASSPTSGGPSTGHNEQFF.

This chain joins TRBV18 and TRBJ2-5; D unresolved. Trimming removed 6 bases from V and 1 base from J, with 3 bases in between. The germline V gene encodes CDR1 KGHSH and CDR2 LQKENI. The CDR3 extends over 11 amino acids. CDR3 region: CASSRQETQYF. The CDR3 nucleotides read TGTGCCAGCTCCCGCCAAGAGACCCAGTACTTC.

This clone has a single count. The chain has TRBV2 and TRBJ1-4, with TRBD1 identical over 12 bases. This CDR3 has 16 residues. CDR1 is SNHLY and CDR2 is FYNNEI in the germline V gene. V lost 9 bases, J lost 7 bases, and 12 bases stayed unmatched. In DNA, the CDR3 is TGTGCCAGAGGGGGGGGCCGGGACAGGGGGCCTGAAAAACTGTTTTTT. This codes for CARGGGRDRGPEKLFF.